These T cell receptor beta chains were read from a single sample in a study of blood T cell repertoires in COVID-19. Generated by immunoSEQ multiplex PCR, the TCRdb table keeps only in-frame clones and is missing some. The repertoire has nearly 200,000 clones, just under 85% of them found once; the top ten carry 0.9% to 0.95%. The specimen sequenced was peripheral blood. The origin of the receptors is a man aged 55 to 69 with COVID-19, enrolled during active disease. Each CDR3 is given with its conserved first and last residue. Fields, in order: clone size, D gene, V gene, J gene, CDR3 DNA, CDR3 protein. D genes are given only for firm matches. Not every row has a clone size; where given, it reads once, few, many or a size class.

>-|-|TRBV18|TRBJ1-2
TGTGCCAGCTCACCCCTCGGAGGGTTGGATGGCTACACCTTC
CASSPLGGLDGYTF
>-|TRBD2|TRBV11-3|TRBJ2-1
TGTGCCAGCAGCTTCTCCGGGAGCGGGGGTTACAATGAGCAGTTCTTC
CASSFSGSGGYNEQFF
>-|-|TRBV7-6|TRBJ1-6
TGTGCCAGCAGCTTAGTGGCCACCTCCGATTCACCCCTCCACTTT
CASSLVATSDSPLHF
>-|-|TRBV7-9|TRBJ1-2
TGTGCCAGCAGCTTAGGCCAGACCGGGACACTCTATGGCTACACCTTC
CASSLGQTGTLYGYTF
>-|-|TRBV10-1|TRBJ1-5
TGCGCCAGCAAAAACGAGACACCGTATCAGCCCCAGCATTTT
CASKNETPYQPQHF
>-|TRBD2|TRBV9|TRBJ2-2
TGTGCCAGCAGCCGAACAGGACTAGCGGGAACCGGGGAGCTGTTTTTT
CASSRTGLAGTGELFF
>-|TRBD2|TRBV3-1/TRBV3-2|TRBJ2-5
TGTGCCAGCAGCCCGGGAGGGCCAGAGACCCAGTACTTC
CASSPGGPETQYF
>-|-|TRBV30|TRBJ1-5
TGTGCCTGGAGTCTAGGGGCCTCTAGCAATCAGCCCCAGCATTTT
CAWSLGASSNQPQHF
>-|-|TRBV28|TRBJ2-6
TGTGCCAGCAGTCTCGGCCGGGGCTCTGGGGCCAACGTCCTGACTTTC
CASSLGRGSGANVLTF
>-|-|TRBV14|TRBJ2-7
TGTGCCAGCAGCCAAGCGGTAGGACAGAGGGAGCAGTACTTC
CASSQAVGQREQYF
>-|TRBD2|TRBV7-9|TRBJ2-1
TGTGCCAGCAGCTTCGGGACTAGCACCGGGGATGAGCAGTTCTTC
CASSFGTSTGDEQFF
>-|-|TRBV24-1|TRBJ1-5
TGTGCCGAAAGCAGGGAGGCCAATCAGCCCCAGCATTTT
CAESREANQPQHF
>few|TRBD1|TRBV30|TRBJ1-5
TGTGCCTGGAGTGGGTCGGGAGGCAGGGGGCTGGGTCAGCCCCAGCATTTT
CAWSGSGGRGLGQPQHF
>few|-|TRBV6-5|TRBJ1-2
TGTGCCAGCAGTTACTCGGGCCCGCGTACGGACTATGGCTACACCTTC
CASSYSGPRTDYGYTF
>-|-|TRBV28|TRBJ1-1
TGTGCCAGCACCAAGGGGGGGTCTCGGGCGAACACTGAAGCTTTCTTT
CASTKGGSRANTEAFF
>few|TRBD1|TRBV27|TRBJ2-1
TGTGCCAGCAGTTTCGGGACAGGGGGCAACAATGAGCAGTTCTTC
CASSFGTGGNNEQFF
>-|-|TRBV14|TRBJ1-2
TGTGCCAGCAGCCACCACCCCCCTGCAACAGGGCCCCATGGCTACACCTTC
CASSHHPPATGPHGYTF